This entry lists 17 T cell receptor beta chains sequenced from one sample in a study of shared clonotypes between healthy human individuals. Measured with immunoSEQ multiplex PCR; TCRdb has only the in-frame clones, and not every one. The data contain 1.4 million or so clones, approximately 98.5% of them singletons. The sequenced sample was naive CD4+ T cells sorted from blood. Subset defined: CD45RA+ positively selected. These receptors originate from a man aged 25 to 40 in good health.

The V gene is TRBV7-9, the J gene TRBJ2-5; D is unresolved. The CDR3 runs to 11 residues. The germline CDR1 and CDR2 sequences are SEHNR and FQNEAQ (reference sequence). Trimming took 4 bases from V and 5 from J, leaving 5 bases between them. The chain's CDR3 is CASSSVETQYF. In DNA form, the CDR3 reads TGTGCCAGCAGCTCGGTCGAGACCCAGTACTTC.

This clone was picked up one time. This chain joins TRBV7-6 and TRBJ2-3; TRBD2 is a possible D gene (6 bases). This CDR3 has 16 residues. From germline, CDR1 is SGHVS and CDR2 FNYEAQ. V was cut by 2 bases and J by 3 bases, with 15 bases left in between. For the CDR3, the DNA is TGTGCCAGCAGCTTAAGACGGCGGGATGGTACAGATACGCAGTATTTT. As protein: CASSLRRRDGTDTQYF.

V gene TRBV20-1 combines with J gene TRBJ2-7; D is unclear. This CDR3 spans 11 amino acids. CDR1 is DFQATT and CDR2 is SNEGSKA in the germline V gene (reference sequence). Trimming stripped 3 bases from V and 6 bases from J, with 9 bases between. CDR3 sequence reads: CSASPSTEQYF. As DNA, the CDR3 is TGCAGTGCTAGTCCGTCCACCGAGCAGTACTTC.

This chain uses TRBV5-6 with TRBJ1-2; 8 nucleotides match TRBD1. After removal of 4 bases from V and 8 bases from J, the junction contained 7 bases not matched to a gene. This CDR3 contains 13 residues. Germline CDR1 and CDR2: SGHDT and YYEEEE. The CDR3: CASSQDRVGGYTF. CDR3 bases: TGTGCCAGCAGCCAGGACAGGGTAGGAGGCTACACCTTC.

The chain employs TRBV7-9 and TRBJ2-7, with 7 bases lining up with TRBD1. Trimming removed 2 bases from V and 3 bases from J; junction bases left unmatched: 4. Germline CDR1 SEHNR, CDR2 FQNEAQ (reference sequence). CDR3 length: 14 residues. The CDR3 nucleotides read TGTGCCAGCAGCTTAAGGGACAGCCTCTACGAGCAGTACTTC. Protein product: CASSLRDSLYEQYF.

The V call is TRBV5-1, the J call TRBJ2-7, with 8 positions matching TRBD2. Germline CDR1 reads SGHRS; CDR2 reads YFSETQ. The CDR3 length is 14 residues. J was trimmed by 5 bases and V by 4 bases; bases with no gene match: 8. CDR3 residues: CASSLRAGEDEQYF. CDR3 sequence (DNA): TGCGCCAGCAGCCTGCGAGCGGGAGAGGACGAGCAGTACTTC. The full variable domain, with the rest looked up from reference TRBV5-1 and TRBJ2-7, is KAGVTQTPRYLIKTRGQQVTLSCSPISGHRSVSWYQQTPGQGLQFLFEYFSETQRNKGNFPGRFSGRQFSNSRSEMNVSTLELGDSALYLCASSLRAGEDEQYFGPGTRLTVT.

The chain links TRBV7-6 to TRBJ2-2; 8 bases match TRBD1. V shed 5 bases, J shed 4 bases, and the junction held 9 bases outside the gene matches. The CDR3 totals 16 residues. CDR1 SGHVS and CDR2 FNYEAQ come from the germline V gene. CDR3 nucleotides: TGTGCCAGCAGCCTAGGACAGGGTCGGGTCACCGGGGAGCTGTTTTTT. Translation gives CASSLGQGRVTGELFF.

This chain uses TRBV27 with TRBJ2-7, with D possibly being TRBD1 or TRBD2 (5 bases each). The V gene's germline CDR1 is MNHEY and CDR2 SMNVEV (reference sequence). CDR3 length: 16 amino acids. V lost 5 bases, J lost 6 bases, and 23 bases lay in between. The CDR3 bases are TGTGCCAGCAGTCCCCGCCCGGGGTCGGGGCGGCTCGAGCAGTACTTC. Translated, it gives CASSPRPGSGRLEQYF.

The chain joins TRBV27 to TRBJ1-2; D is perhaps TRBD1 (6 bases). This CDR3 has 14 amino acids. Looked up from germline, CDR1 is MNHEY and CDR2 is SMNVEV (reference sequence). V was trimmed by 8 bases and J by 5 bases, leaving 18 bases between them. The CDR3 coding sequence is TGTGCCAGCCCAAACGACCCGGGGGCGTATGGCTACACCTTC. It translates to CASPNDPGAYGYTF.

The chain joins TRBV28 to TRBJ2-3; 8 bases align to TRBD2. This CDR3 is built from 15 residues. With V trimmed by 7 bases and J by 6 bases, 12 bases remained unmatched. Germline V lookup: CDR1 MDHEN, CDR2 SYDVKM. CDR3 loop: CASNGGGRPRDTQYF. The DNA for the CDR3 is TGTGCCAGCAACGGAGGCGGGAGGCCCAGGGATACGCAGTATTTT. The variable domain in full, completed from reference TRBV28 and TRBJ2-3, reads DVKVTQSSRYLVKRTGEKVFLECVQDMDHENMFWYRQDPGLGLRLIYFSYDVKMKEKGDIPEGYSVSREKKERFSLILESASTNQTSMYLCASNGGGRPRDTQYFGPGTRLTVL.

CDR3 DNA sequence: TGTGCCAGCAGCCCCCACTCCCCGGATACGCAGTATTTT. Its protein product is CASSPHSPDTQYF. V gene TRBV7-2 combines with J gene TRBJ2-3; D gene ambiguous. The CDR3 spans 13 residues. The germline V gene encodes CDR1 SGHTA and CDR2 FQGNSA. V was pared by 5 bases and J by 6 bases, with 12 bases between.

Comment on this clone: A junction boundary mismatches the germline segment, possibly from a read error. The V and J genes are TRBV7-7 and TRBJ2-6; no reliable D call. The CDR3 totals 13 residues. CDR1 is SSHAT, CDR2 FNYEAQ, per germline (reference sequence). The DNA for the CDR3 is TGTGCTAGCAGCCCCTCTGGGGCCAACGTCCTGACTTTC. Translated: CASSPSGANVLTF.

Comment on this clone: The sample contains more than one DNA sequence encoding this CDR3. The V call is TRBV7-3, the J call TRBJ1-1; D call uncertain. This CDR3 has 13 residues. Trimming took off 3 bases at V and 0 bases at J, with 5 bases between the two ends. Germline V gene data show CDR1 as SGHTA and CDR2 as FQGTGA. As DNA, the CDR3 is TGTGCCAGCAGCTTGGAGGTGAACACTGAAGCTTTCTTT. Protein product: CASSLEVNTEAFF.

CDR3 region: CASSPARSIHVQYF. The CDR3, as DNA: TGTGCCAGCAGCCCCGCGAGATCAATTCATGTGCAGTACTTC. The V gene is TRBV7-9, the J gene TRBJ2-7; D ambiguous. The CDR3 has 14 residues. V lost 5 bases and J 9 bases, leaving 20 bases between the germline ends. The germline V gene has CDR1 SEHNR and CDR2 FQNEAQ (reference sequence).

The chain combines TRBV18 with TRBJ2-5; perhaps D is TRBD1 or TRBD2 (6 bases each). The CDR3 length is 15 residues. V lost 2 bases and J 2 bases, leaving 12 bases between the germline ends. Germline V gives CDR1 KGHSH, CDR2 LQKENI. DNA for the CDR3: TGTGCCAGCTCACCAGGCGGGACACGACAAGAGACCCAGTACTTC. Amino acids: CASSPGGTRQETQYF. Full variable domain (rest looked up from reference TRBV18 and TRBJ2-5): NAGVMQNPRHLVRRRGQEARLRCSPMKGHSHVYWYRQLPEEGLKFMVYLQKENIIDESGMPKERFSAEFPKEGPSILRIQQVVRGDSAAYFCASSPGGTRQETQYFGPGTRLLVL.

Here the CDR3 DNA reads TGTGCCAGCAGTTTAATGGCTAGGGGCTCCTACGAGCAGTACTTC. This gives the protein CASSLMARGSYEQYF. V gene TRBV28 combines with J gene TRBJ2-7, with D possibly being TRBD1 (5 bases). The CDR3 has 15 amino acids. CDR1 and CDR2 from the germline V gene are MDHEN and SYDVKM. Between the trimmed V and J ends, which lost 2 bases and 0 bases, there was a span of 11 bases.

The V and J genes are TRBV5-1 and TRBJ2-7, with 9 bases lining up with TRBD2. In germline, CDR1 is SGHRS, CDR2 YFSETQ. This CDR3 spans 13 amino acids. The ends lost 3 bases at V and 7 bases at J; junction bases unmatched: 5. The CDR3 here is CASSSIAGVEQYF. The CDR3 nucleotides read TGCGCCAGCAGCTCCATAGCGGGGGTAGAGCAGTACTTC.